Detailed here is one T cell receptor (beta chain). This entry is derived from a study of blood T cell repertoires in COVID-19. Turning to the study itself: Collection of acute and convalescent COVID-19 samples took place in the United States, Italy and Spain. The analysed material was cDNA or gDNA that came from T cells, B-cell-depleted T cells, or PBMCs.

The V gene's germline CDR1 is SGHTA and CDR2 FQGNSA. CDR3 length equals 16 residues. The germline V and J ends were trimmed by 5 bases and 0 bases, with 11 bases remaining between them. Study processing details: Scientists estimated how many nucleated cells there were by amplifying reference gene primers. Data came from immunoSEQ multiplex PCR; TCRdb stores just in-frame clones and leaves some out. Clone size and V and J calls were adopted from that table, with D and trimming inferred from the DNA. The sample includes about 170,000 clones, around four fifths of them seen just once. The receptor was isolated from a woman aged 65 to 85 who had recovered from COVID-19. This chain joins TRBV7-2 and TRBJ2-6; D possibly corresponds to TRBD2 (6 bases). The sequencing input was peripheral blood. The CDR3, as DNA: TGTGCCAGCAGCGCGGGGCCGGGCTCTGGGGCCAACGTCCTGACTTTC. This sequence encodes CASSAGPGSGANVLTF.